Only a few counts were recorded for the clone carrying this T cell receptor (beta chain). One entry per CDR3 protein, called by TCRdb with MiXCR from the RT-PCR reads. The sample shows 550,000 to 750,000 distinct CDR3 sequences, approximately 15% of them seen only once. The CDR3 sequence is 14 residues long. Trimming took 6 bases from V and 2 from J; bases not matched to a gene: 5. This clonotype was obtained from a female donor in good health, serving as a healthy control. Sequencing used memory CD4+ T cells from blood. V gene TRBV12-3 or TRBV12-4 combines with J gene TRBJ1-2; 8 nucleotides align to TRBD1. The CDR3 coding sequence is TGTGCCAGCAGATCGACAGGGGCGAACTATGGCTACACCTTC. It translates to CASRSTGANYGYTF.